Below, one TCR beta chain is given with its context. Trimming took off 5 bases at V and 0 bases at J, with 17 bases between the two ends. The CDR3 sequence is 17 residues long. Per germline, CDR1 SEHNR and CDR2 FQNEAQ (reference sequence). These data originate in a study of identifying expanded T cells in peripheral blood. During the collection period, no donor immune events like infections were recorded. Profiled with immunoSEQ multiplex PCR; TCRdb holds only in-frame clones, not every one. Altogether approximately 58,000 clones are present, over 75% being singletons, with the ten largest covering about a sixth.

This receptor was taken from a person aged 18 to 70 in good health. Input material: blood. The chain employs TRBV7-9 and TRBJ2-1; D tentatively fits TRBD1 or TRBD2 (5 bases each). The CDR3 protein is CASSPRDGLSSYNEQFF. DNA of the CDR3: TGTGCCAGCAGCCCCCGGGACGGATTAAGCTCCTACAATGAGCAGTTCTTC.